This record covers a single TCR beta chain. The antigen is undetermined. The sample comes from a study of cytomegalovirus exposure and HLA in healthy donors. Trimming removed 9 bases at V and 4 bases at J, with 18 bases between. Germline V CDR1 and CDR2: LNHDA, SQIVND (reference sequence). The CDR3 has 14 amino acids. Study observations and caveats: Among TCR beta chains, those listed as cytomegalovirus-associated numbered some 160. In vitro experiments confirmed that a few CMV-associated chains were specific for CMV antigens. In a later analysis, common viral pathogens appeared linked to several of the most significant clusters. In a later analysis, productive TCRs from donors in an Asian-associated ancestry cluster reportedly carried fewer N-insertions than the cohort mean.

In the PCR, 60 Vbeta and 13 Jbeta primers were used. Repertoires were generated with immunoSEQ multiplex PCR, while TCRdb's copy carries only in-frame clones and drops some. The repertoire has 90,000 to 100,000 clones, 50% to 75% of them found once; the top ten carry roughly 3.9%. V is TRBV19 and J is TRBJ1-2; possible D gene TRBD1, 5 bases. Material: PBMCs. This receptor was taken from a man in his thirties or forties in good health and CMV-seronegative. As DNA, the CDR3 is TGTGCCAGCACCGGGACTTTAATTGGCTATGGCTACACCTTC. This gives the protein CASTGTLIGYGYTF.